This T cell receptor (beta chain) emerged from a study of T cell changes during pregnancy in multiple sclerosis. This clone was recorded once. The protocol was immunoSEQ multiplex PCR, while the TCRdb copy is restricted to in-frame clones and leaves out a portion. The table includes roughly 70,000 clones, more than 85% detected once. Germline V gene sequence: CDR1 SGHVS, CDR2 FQNEAQ. Trimming left V 1 base short and J 4 bases short, with 5 bases between. This CDR3 has 13 residues. This receptor was taken from a female donor with multiple sclerosis, enrolled in a pregnancy study. The source material was peripheral blood, sampled before pregnancy. The rearrangement joins TRBV7-8 to TRBJ1-5; no clear D gene. The CDR3 nucleotides read TGTGCCAGCAGCTTAGGTCAAAATCAGCCCCAGCATTTT. It yields the protein CASSLGQNQPQHF.